This TCR beta chain comes out of a study of metastatic and nonmetastatic thyroid tumors (dated by TCRdb to 2020 to 2021). For the wider study: Repertoires were compared across peripheral blood and tumor or nodule tissue samples from malignant and benign thyroid patients.

What the authors observed across the whole study: In both blood and tumor samples, malignant tumors were reported to have significantly higher TCR beta diversity than benign nodules.

None of the patients had been given any treatment before thyroid surgery. Using T-cell receptor beta sequencing, the study looked back at clinical samples from patients collected from 2012 to 2018. Remarks on this clone: The clone's antigen remains unknown. It has no much larger one-base neighbor in the sample; base qualities were not kept.

CDR1 and CDR2, per the germline V gene, are SGHAT and FQNNGV. The CDR3 runs 15 residues from the cysteine to the phenylalanine. The read is trimmed to its CDR3 DNA, 45 bases read in frame from base 1. Relative to germline, V is missing 5 bases and J is missing 2 bases, with 8 bases of the junction outside any gene match. Libraries came from PCR. Sequencing instrument: Illumina HiSeq 4000. High-throughput sequencing was used to profile the TCR beta-chain CDR3 region of each patient. The paper's processing steps were these. CDR3 differences across clinicopathological groups were used to build a classifier for discriminating distant-metastatic papillary thyroid cancer patients. The Shannon index was used to assess repertoire diversity, and the Morisita-Horn index was used to assess tumor-blood repertoire similarity. TCRdb trimmed public reads at Q25 via fastp, called clones via MiXCR and kept in-frame beta chains. TCRdb, not the authors, supplied the V and J calls. The sample records under 40,000 clones, about 18% of which are singletons. Together, the top ten hold less than 7.5% of the sample.

The chain employs TRBV11-2 and TRBJ1-2; 7 junctional bases match TRBD1. Sequenced input: blood. The TCR originated in a male donor with papillary thyroid cancer or a benign thyroid nodule (not recorded which). Some clones in this sample may be carry-over from other donors' samples. The nucleotide sequence reads TGTGCCAGCAGCCCGAGAGAGACAGGGAACTATGGCTACACCTTC. The resulting protein is CASSPRETGNYGYTF.